This passage covers 7 T cell receptor beta chains from one sample sequenced in a study of patients and donors after allogeneic stem cell transplantation. Via MiXCR, TCRdb re-called the RT-PCR reads, giving one row per CDR3 protein. The table has more than 850,000 distinct CDR3 sequences, about a sixth seen once; the top ten hold 5% to 6.5%. What was sequenced was blood, either unsorted or a sorted T cell fraction (not recorded which). Receptor source: a human donor who was either an allogeneic HSCT recipient or a stem cell or donor lymphocyte infusion donor (not recorded which). It is not recorded whose cells these are; they may come from a transplant donor.

The chain uses TRBV19 and TRBJ2-1; perhaps TRBD2 as D (5 bases). CDR1 LNHDA and CDR2 SQIVND come from the germline V gene (reference sequence). V was trimmed by 6 bases and J by 1 base, leaving 19 bases between them. This CDR3 is 17 amino acids long. CDR3 amino acids: CASSILWGVESYNEQFF. Written as DNA, the CDR3 is TGTGCCAGTAGCATCCTTTGGGGAGTAGAGTCCTACAATGAGCAGTTCTTC.

The V call is TRBV20-1, the J call TRBJ2-2; 9 nucleotides agree with TRBD2. There are 16 residues in the CDR3. CDR1 DFQATT and CDR2 SNEGSKA come from the germline V gene (reference sequence). Trimming at V came to 0 bases and at J to 7 bases, leaving 9 bases not matched to a gene. The CDR3 protein is CSARDRPSGTGGELFF. DNA for the CDR3: TGCAGTGCTAGAGATCGTCCTAGCGGGACGGGCGGGGAGCTGTTTTTT.

This clonotype appeared a few times. The J gene is TRBJ1-4, the V gene TRBV18, with 9 positions matching TRBD1. V lost 6 bases to trimming and J lost 15 bases; unmatched junction nucleotides: 11. The CDR3 runs 13 residues. In germline, CDR1 is KGHSH, CDR2 LQKENI. The CDR3 loop is CASSPAMGTGLFF. The DNA for the CDR3 is TGTGCCAGCTCCCCGGCCATGGGGACAGGGTTGTTTTTT.

The rearrangement links TRBV9 to TRBJ2-7; 7 bases are a match to TRBD2. The CDR3 sequence is 16 residues long. J lost 0 bases, V lost 4 bases, and 10 bases had no gene match. Germline loops: CDR1 SGDLS, CDR2 YYNGEE. This CDR3 is CASSPQVGGSSYEQYF. CDR3 bases: TGTGCCAGCAGCCCCCAGGTTGGCGGGAGCTCCTACGAGCAGTACTTC.

Points on this clonotype: This may be a read error, as it is one base from a much larger clone. The chain uses TRBV4-3 and TRBJ2-3, with D possibly called TRBD1 or TRBD2 (5 bases each). This CDR3 comprises 14 residues. Per germline, CDR1 LGHNA and CDR2 YSLEER. For the CDR3, the DNA is TGCGCCAGCAGCCAAGGAACTAGGGGAGATATGCAGTATTTT. This gives the protein CASSQGTRGDMQYF.

This clonotype was found a few times. CDR3 DNA: TGTGCCAGCGGCACAGGGATTACTGAAGCTTTCTTT. Amino acid sequence: CASGTGITEAFF. This sequence joins TRBV12-3 or TRBV12-4 and TRBJ1-1, with D possibly TRBD1 on 6 matching bases. Trimming cost V 8 bases and J 5 bases, with 12 bases left between them. CDR3 size: 12 residues.

The CDR3 DNA follows: TGCGCCAGCAGCTTGAAGAGGGGCGGGGCCACCTACGAGCAGTACTTC. It encodes CASSLKRGGATYEQYF. The chain links TRBV5-1 to TRBJ2-7; perhaps TRBD2 as D (6 bases). Germline CDR1 reads SGHRS; CDR2 reads YFSETQ. The V gene lost 1 base and the J gene lost 2 bases, with 16 bases spanning the gap. This CDR3 is 16 amino acids long.